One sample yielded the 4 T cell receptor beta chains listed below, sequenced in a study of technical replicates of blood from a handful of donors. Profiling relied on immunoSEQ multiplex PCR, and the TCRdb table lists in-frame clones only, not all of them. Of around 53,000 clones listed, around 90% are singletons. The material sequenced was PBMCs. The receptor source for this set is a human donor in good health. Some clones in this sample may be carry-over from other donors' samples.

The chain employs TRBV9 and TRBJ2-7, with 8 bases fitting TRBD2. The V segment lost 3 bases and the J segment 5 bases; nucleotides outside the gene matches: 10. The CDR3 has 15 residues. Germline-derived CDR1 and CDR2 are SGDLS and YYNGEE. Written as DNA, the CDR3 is TGTGCCAGCAGCGCGGACGGGACTAGGGTCGACGAGCAGTACTTC. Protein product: CASSADGTRVDEQYF.

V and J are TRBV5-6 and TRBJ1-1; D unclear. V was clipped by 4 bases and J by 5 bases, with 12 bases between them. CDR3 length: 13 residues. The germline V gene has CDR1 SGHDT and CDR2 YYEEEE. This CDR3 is CASSLNLGTEAFF. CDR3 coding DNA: TGTGCCAGCAGCCTGAATCTCGGGACTGAAGCTTTCTTT.

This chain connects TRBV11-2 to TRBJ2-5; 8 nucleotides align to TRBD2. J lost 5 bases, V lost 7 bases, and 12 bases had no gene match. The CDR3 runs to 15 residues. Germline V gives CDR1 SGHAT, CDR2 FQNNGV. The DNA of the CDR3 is TGTGCCAGCACTGCTTGGCCAGCGGGGGAGGAGACCCAGTACTTC. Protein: CASTAWPAGEETQYF.

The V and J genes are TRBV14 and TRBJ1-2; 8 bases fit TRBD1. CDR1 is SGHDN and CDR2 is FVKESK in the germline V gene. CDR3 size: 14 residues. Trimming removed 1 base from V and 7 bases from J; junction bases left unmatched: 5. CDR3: CASSQVSGGRGYTF. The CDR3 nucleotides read TGTGCCAGCAGCCAAGTTTCAGGGGGCCGTGGCTACACCTTC.